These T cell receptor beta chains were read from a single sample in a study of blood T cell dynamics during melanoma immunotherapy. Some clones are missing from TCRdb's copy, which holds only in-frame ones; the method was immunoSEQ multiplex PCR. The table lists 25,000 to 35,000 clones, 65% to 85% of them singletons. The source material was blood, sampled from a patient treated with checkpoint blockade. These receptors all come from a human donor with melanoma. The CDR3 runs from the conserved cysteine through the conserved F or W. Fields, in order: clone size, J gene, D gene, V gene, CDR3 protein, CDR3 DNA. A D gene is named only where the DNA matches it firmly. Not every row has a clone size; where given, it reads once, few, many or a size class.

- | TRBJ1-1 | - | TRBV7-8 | CASSRRRDSEAFF | TGTGCCAGCAGCAGAAGACGGGATTCTGAAGCTTTCTTT
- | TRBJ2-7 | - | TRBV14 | CASSQGYEQYF | TGTGCCAGCAGCCAAGGATACGAGCAGTACTTC
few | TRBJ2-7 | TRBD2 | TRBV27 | CASSFRASGRVSYEQYF | TGTGCCAGCAGTTTTAGGGCTAGCGGGAGGGTTTCCTACGAGCAGTACTTC
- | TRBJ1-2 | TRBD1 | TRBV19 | CASSLFGQGRFYGYTF | TGTGCCAGTAGCCTATTCGGACAGGGGAGGTTTTATGGCTACACCTTC
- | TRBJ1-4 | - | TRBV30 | CAWSVRANEKLFF | TGTGCCTGGAGTGTACGAGCAAATGAAAAACTGTTTTTT
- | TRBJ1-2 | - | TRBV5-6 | CASSLARGYTF | TGTGCCAGCAGCCTAGCGCGGGGCTACACCTTC
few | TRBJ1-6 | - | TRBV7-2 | CASSTRGGRANSPLHF | TGTGCCAGCAGCACCCGGGGGGGCAGGGCAAATTCACCCCTCCACTTT
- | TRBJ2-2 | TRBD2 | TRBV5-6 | CASLPGREVYTGELFF | TGTGCCAGCCTCCCGGGACGGGAGGTGTACACCGGGGAGCTGTTTTTT
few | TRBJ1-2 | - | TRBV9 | CASSVDSFYGYTF | TGTGCCAGCAGCGTGGACAGTTTCTATGGCTACACCTTC
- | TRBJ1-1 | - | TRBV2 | CASSVGLGRVNTEAFF | TGTGCCAGCAGTGTAGGACTGGGTAGGGTGAACACTGAAGCTTTCTTT
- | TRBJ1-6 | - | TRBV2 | CASRGDIFPKGNSPLHF | TGTGCCAGCAGGGGGGACATTTTCCCTAAAGGGAATTCACCCCTCCACTTT
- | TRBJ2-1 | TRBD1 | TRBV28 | CASRSGQVVRINEQFF | TGTGCCAGCAGGTCAGGACAGGTAGTTCGTATCAATGAGCAGTTCTTC
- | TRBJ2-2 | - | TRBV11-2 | CASSWVNTGELFF | TGTGCCAGCAGTTGGGTTAACACCGGGGAGCTGTTTTTT
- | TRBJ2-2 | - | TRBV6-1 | CASSESGSSNTGELFF | TGTGCCAGCAGTGAATCCGGGTCCTCGAACACCGGGGAGCTGTTTTTT
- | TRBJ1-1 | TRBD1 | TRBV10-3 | CAVAGQGDTEAFF | TGTGCCGTTGCGGGACAGGGCGACACTGAAGCTTTCTTT
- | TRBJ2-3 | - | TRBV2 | CASQRLIRPDTQYF | TGTGCCAGCCAGAGACTTATCCGGCCAGATACGCAGTATTTT
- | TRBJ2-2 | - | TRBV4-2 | CASSQERTGELFF | TGTGCCAGCAGCCAAGAACGCACCGGGGAGCTGTTTTTT
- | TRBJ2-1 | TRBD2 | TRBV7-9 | CAIPRQASGIHEQFF | TGTGCCATCCCGAGACAGGCTAGCGGGATTCATGAGCAGTTCTTC
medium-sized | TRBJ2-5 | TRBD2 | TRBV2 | CASSVDPAGGQETQYF | TGTGCCAGCAGTGTGGACCCAGCGGGGGGGCAAGAGACCCAGTACTTC
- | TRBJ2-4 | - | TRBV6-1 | CASKKDRIKNIQYF | TGTGCCAGCAAGAAGGACAGAATAAAAAACATTCAGTACTTC
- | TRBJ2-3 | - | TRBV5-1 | CASSLGGTPTDTQYF | TGCGCCAGCAGCTTGGGGGGCACGCCCACAGATACGCAGTATTTT
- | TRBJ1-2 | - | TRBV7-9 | CASSLEATGGYTF | TGTGCCAGCAGCTTAGAGGCCACGGGTGGCTACACCTTC
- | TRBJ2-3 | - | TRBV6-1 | CASSRLGDTQYF | TGTGCCAGCAGTAGACTAGGAGATACGCAGTATTTT
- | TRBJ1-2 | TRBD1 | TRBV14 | CASSRQGLGGYTF | TGTGCCAGCAGCCGACAGGGGTTAGGTGGCTACACCTTC
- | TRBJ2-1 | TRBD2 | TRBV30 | CAQKRGPNEQFF | TGTGCCCAAAAGCGGGGCCCAAATGAGCAGTTCTTC
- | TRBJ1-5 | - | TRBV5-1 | CASSLEGDRPQHF | TGCGCCAGCAGCTTGGAGGGTGACCGGCCCCAGCATTTT
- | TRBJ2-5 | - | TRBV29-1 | CSVSGPQETQYF | TGCAGCGTTAGCGGGCCCCAAGAGACCCAGTACTTC
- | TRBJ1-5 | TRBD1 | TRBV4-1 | CASSEGQLNQPQHF | TGCGCCAGCAGCGAGGGACAGCTCAATCAGCCCCAGCATTTT
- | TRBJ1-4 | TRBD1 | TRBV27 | CASSLGGQRGEKLFF | TGTGCCAGCAGTTTGGGGGGACAGAGGGGTGAAAAACTGTTTTTT
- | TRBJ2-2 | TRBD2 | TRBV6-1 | CASSEIISGGFANTGELFF | TGTGCCAGCAGTGAAATCATTAGCGGGGGGTTCGCGAACACCGGGGAGCTGTTTTTT
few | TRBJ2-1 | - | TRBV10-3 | CAISDGASNEQFF | TGTGCCATCAGCGACGGGGCTAGCAATGAGCAGTTCTTC
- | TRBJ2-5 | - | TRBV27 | CASSAPGETQYF | TGTGCCAGCAGTGCTCCGGGGGAGACCCAGTACTTC
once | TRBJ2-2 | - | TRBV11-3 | CASSPAGAGELFF | TGTGCCAGCAGCCCAGCCGGGGCCGGGGAGCTGTTTTTT
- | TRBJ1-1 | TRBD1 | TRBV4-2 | CASSQGTGGFTEAFF | TGTGCCAGCAGCCAAGGGACAGGGGGCTTCACTGAAGCTTTCTTT
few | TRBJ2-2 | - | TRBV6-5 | CASSQNTGELFF | TGTGCCAGCAGTCAAAACACCGGGGAGCTGTTTTTT
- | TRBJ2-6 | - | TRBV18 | CASSPGTPNEGANVLTF | TGTGCCAGCTCACCCGGGACGCCCAACGAGGGGGCCAACGTCCTGACTTTC
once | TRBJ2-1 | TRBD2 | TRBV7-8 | CASRSSGSLGEQFF | TGTGCCAGCAGATCCAGCGGGAGCTTGGGTGAGCAGTTCTTC
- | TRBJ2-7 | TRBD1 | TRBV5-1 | CASSLGQGGGEQYF | TGCGCCAGCAGCTTGGGACAGGGTGGGGGCGAGCAGTACTTC
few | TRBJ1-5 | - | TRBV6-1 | CASSERVFLGAQHF | TGTGCCAGCAGTGAAAGGGTCTTCTTGGGGGCCCAGCATTTT
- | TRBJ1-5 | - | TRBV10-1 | CASSDTLQGPQHF | TGCGCCAGCAGTGATACCCTCCAGGGACCCCAGCATTTT
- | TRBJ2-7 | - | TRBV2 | CASSDGGEQYF | TGTGCCAGCAGTGATGGGGGCGAGCAGTACTTC
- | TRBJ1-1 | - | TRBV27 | CASSLYRGTEAFF | TGTGCCAGCAGTTTATATCGGGGAACTGAAGCTTTCTTT
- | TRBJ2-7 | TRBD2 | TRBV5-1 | CASSMSGTYEQYF | TGCGCCAGCAGTATGAGCGGGACCTACGAGCAGTACTTC
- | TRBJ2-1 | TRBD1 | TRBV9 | CASSVEGQAYNEQFF | TGTGCCAGCAGCGTAGAGGGACAGGCCTACAATGAGCAGTTCTTC
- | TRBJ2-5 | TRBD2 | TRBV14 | CASSQPGLGETQYF | TGTGCCAGCAGCCAACCGGGACTAGGGGAGACCCAGTACTTC
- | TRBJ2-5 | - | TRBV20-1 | CSALAFETQYF | TGCAGTGCTTTAGCCTTCGAGACCCAGTACTTC